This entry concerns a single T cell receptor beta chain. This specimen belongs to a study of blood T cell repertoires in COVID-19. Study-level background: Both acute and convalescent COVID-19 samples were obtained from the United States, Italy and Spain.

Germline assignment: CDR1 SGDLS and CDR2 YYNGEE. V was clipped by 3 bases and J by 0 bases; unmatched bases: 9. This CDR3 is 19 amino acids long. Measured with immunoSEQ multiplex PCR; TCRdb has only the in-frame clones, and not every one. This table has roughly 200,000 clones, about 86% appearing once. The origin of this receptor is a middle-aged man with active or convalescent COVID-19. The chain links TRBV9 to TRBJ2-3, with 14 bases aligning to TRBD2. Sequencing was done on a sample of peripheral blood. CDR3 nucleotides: TGTGCCAGCAGCGCGACGGGACTAGCGGGGGCCCCTAGCACAGATACGCAGTATTTT. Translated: CASSATGLAGAPSTDTQYF.